A single sample gave rise to the 27 T cell receptor beta chains below, sequenced in a study of identical twins. TCRdb reanalysed the 5' RACE reads using MiXCR and keeps one entry per CDR3 protein. The repertoire includes 150,000 or so distinct CDR3 sequences, around 3.4% of them detected once, and around 8.1% sits in the top ten. Specimen: memory T cells sorted from blood. The receptors originated from a man younger than 35 in good health.

The chain is built from TRBV21-1 and TRBJ1-3. TRBV21-1 is termed a pseudogene. This CDR3 contains 15 residues. The CDR3 reads CASSKDSFSGNTIYF. DNA for the CDR3: TGTGCCAGCAGCAAAGACAGCTTCTCTGGAAACACCATATATTTT.

V usage is TRBV29-1 and J usage is TRBJ2-1; tentatively, D is TRBD2 (5 bases). Germline V lookup: CDR1 SQVTM, CDR2 ANQGSEA. The CDR3 covers 14 residues. The V end lost 3 bases, the J end lost 6 bases, and 15 bases lay between the germline ends. Written as DNA, the CDR3 is TGCAGCGTTGACCCGGGATTAAGGGCCAATGAGCAGTTCTTC. Translation gives CSVDPGLRANEQFF.

This clonotype was found many times. The genes are TRBV7-2 and TRBJ2-1; 9 bases are shared with TRBD2. The trim removed 4 bases at V and 9 bases at J, leaving 10 bases unmatched. Per germline, CDR1 SGHTA and CDR2 FQGNSA. The CDR3 sequence is 15 residues long. CDR3 residues: CASSSLAGFGGEQFF. The DNA of the CDR3 is TGTGCCAGCAGCTCGCTAGCGGGATTCGGCGGTGAGCAGTTCTTC.

This clonotype showed up many times. The chain couples TRBV29-1 to TRBJ2-1, with a possible D match to TRBD1 (5 bases). Per the germline V gene, CDR1 is SQVTM and CDR2 is ANQGSEA. The germline V and J ends were trimmed by 2 bases and 14 bases, with 13 bases remaining between them. The CDR3 is 11 residues long. Written as DNA, the CDR3 is TGCAGCGTTGAACGGCAGGGTGGCGAGTTCTTC. Translating it yields CSVERQGGEFF.

This clonotype was counted at least ten times. V is TRBV12-3 or TRBV12-4 and J is TRBJ2-7; D is unclear. The CDR3 contains 11 residues. Trimming removed 5 bases from V and 0 bases from J, with 2 bases in between. CDR3 DNA sequence: TGTGCCAGCAGTGCCTCCTACGAGCAGTACTTC. It codes for CASSASYEQYF.

This clonotype came up many times. This chain links TRBV20-1 with TRBJ2-1; 7 bases match TRBD2. V shed 0 bases and J 10 bases; nucleotides not matched to a gene: 3. The length of the CDR3 is 12 residues. Germline values: CDR1 DFQATT, CDR2 SNEGSKA (reference sequence). In DNA, the CDR3 is TGCAGTGCTAGAGAGGCGGGAGAGGAGCAGTTCTTC. It encodes CSAREAGEEQFF.

This clonotype was counted at least ten times. This chain links TRBV12-3 or TRBV12-4 with TRBJ2-1; 8 bases are shared with TRBD1. This CDR3 comprises 16 residues. The J segment lost 3 bases and the V segment lost 3 bases, leaving 7 bases of the junction unmatched. The CDR3 coding sequence is TGTGCCAGCAGTTTGATTAAAGGACAGGGCTACAATGAGCAGTTCTTC. It codes for CASSLIKGQGYNEQFF.

This clonotype was seen at least ten times. The chain links TRBV28 to TRBJ2-3, with D possibly being TRBD1 (8 bases). V lost 6 bases and J 4 bases, leaving 23 bases between the germline ends. The CDR3 covers 17 residues. Germline-derived CDR1 and CDR2 are MDHEN and SYDVKM. The CDR3 nucleotides read TGTGCCAGCAGCCAACAGGGGGGGGCGTATGGCTCAGATACGCAGTATTTT. This codes for CASSQQGGAYGSDTQYF.

This clonotype was counted only a few times. The chain has TRBV24-1 and TRBJ1-2; 8 bases fit TRBD1. The CDR3 consists of 12 residues. V shed 4 bases and J 6 bases; nucleotides not matched to a gene: 0. The germline V gene encodes CDR1 KGHDR and CDR2 SFDVKD. The CDR3 protein is CATSEQGDGYTF. The CDR3 DNA follows: TGTGCCACCAGTGAACAGGGGGATGGCTACACCTTC.

This clonotype was counted ten times or more. The V and J genes are TRBV9 and TRBJ2-3, with 7 bases lining up with TRBD2. This CDR3 region has 16 residues. Looked up from germline, CDR1 is SGDLS and CDR2 is YYNGEE. V lost 3 bases and J lost 6; bases outside the gene matches: 13. The CDR3 protein is CASSAALAYTGDTQYF. DNA of the CDR3: TGTGCCAGCAGCGCCGCACTAGCGTACACTGGGGATACGCAGTATTTT.

Ten or more counts support this clonotype. This chain uses TRBV7-9 with TRBJ1-1, with D maybe TRBD1 (5 bases). Germline V lookup: CDR1 SEHNR, CDR2 FQNEAQ (reference sequence). Trimming cost V 4 bases and J 0 bases, with 12 bases left between them. This CDR3 spans 15 amino acids. The CDR3 DNA is TGTGCCAGCAGCTCCTGGGACGGCCTGAACACTGAAGCTTTCTTT. Its protein product is CASSSWDGLNTEAFF.

This clonotype showed up many times. The J gene is TRBJ1-5, the V gene TRBV5-1; D not resolved. The CDR3 has 14 residues. Trimming pared 4 bases from V and 8 bases from J, leaving 16 bases between. The germline V gene encodes CDR1 SGHRS and CDR2 YFSETQ. The DNA for the CDR3 is TGCGCCAGCAGCCAAGGATCGCTCGGGGAGCCCCAGCATTTT. This gives the protein CASSQGSLGEPQHF.

There are many counts of this clonotype. This chain links TRBV29-1 with TRBJ2-1, with TRBD1 as a possible D gene (5 bases). V dropped 6 bases and J dropped 1 base, with 7 bases sitting between them. This CDR3 contains 12 residues. Germline V CDR1 and CDR2: SQVTM, ANQGSEA. The CDR3 loop is CSVRQSYNEQFF. DNA for the CDR3: TGCAGCGTCCGACAGTCCTACAATGAGCAGTTCTTC.

This clonotype was recorded many times. This chain joins TRBV6-1 and TRBJ1-1, with D perhaps TRBD1 (6 bases). This CDR3 has 14 residues. The V end was cut by 4 bases, the J end by 2 bases, with 11 bases between. The V gene's germline CDR1 is MNHNS and CDR2 SASEGT. The CDR3 protein is CASSATRGNTEAFF. CDR3 sequence (DNA): TGTGCCAGCAGTGCCACCAGGGGCAACACTGAAGCTTTCTTT.

This clonotype was seen more than once but under ten times. CDR3 in amino acids: CASSPGTGSGNQPQHF. The CDR3 bases are TGTGCCAGCTCACCCGGGACAGGGTCGGGGAATCAGCCCCAGCATTTT. The genes are TRBV18 and TRBJ1-5; the match to TRBD1 covers 9 bases. In germline, CDR1 is KGHSH, CDR2 LQKENI. The V gene end was trimmed by 3 bases and the J gene end by 4 bases; junction bases not matched to a gene: 7. The CDR3 sequence is 16 residues long.

In its sample, this clonotype was seen many times. The chain uses TRBV5-1 and TRBJ1-2; D gene ambiguous. The germline V and J ends were trimmed by 0 bases and 8 bases, with 23 bases remaining between them. Germline loops: CDR1 SGHRS, CDR2 YFSETQ. CDR3 size: 17 residues. The CDR3, as DNA: TGCGCCAGCAGCTTGGCCCTCCAGCGAGGCCCGACCGGGGGCTACACCTTC. Translation: CASSLALQRGPTGGYTF.

The table lists this clonotype with many counts. The chain recombines TRBV6-2 or TRBV6-3 with TRBJ1-5; D possibly corresponds to TRBD1 (6 bases). The germline V gene has CDR1 MNHEY and CDR2 SVGEGT. The CDR3 is made up of 16 amino acids. V lost 6 bases to trimming and J lost 3 bases, with 18 bases between them. The CDR3 reads CASRTRNRALNQPQHF. The CDR3 DNA sequence: TGTGCCAGCAGAACCAGAAACAGGGCCCTCAATCAGCCCCAGCATTTT.

This clonotype was detected ten times or more. V gene TRBV7-2 combines with J gene TRBJ2-1; 9 positions match TRBD1. Per the germline V gene, CDR1 is SGHTA and CDR2 is FQGNSA. CDR3 length: 15 residues. Unmatched junction bases numbered 6, after V lost 5 bases and J lost 4 bases. As DNA, the CDR3 is TGTGCCAGCAGCCCAGACAGGGGGTCTTACAATGAGCAGTTCTTC. Translation gives CASSPDRGSYNEQFF. Together with reference TRBV7-2 and TRBJ2-1, the CDR3 gives the full variable domain: GAGVSQSPSNKVTEKGKDVELRCDPISGHTALYWYRQSLGQGLEFLIYFQGNSAPDKSGLPSDRFSAERTGGSVSTLTIQRTQQEDSAVYLCASSPDRGSYNEQFFGPGTRLTVL.

V is TRBV18 and J is TRBJ1-5, with D uncertain. The ends were cut back, 2 bases at V and 7 bases at J, with 9 bases in the middle. The CDR3 is 13 amino acids. Germline loops: CDR1 KGHSH, CDR2 LQKENI. In DNA, the CDR3 is TGTGCCAGCTCACCAGAATTTGGGCAGCCCCAGCATTTT. Amino acids: CASSPEFGQPQHF.

This clonotype was found many times. V gene TRBV27 combines with J gene TRBJ1-3, with a tentative D call TRBD1 (6 bases). From germline, CDR1 is MNHEY and CDR2 SMNVEV (reference sequence). The V end was cut by 3 bases, the J end by 2 bases, with 8 bases between. The CDR3 runs 14 residues. CDR3 region: CASSFSGAGNTIYF. The CDR3 nucleotides are TGTGCCAGCAGTTTTTCAGGGGCTGGAAACACCATATATTTT.

This clonotype has a count of ten or more. The chain links TRBV11-1 to TRBJ2-5, with TRBD2 matching over 9 bases. CDR3 length: 15 residues. In germline, CDR1 is SGHAT, CDR2 FQDESV (reference sequence). Trimming removed 7 bases from V and 2 bases from J; junction bases left unmatched: 8. CDR3 region: CASNPLAGVQETQYF. CDR3 bases: TGTGCCAGCAACCCCTTAGCGGGAGTGCAAGAGACCCAGTACTTC.

This clonotype was seen a handful of times. The rearrangement links TRBV7-9 to TRBJ1-2; 8 bases fit TRBD1. CDR1 SEHNR and CDR2 FQNEAQ come from the germline V gene (reference sequence). The CDR3 contains 13 residues. The V and J ends lost 5 bases and 7 bases, in that order; junction bases with no gene match: 6. CDR3 sequence (DNA): TGTGCCAGCAGCCGGACAGGGAAGGGTGGCTACACCTTC. This encodes CASSRTGKGGYTF.

This clonotype was seen many times. The chain carries TRBV7-9 and TRBJ2-7; no reliable D call. The CDR3 loop spans 13 amino acids. Germline assignment: CDR1 SEHNR and CDR2 FQNEAQ (reference sequence). V was shortened by 5 bases and J by 1 base, with 9 bases between the two germline ends. The DNA for the CDR3 is TGTGCCAGCAGCCCTATGGGATCCTACGAGCAGTACTTC. As protein: CASSPMGSYEQYF. Full variable domain (rest looked up from reference TRBV7-9 and TRBJ2-7): DTGVSQNPRHKITKRGQNVTFRCDPISEHNRLYWYRQTLGQGPEFLTYFQNEAQLEKSRLLSDRFSAERPKGSFSTLEIQRTEQGDSAMYLCASSPMGSYEQYFGPGTRLTVT.

The chain is built from TRBV14 and TRBJ2-3; D gene ambiguous. Deletions cut 4 bases from V and 6 bases from J, with 11 bases between. The germline V gene encodes CDR1 SGHDN and CDR2 FVKESK. This CDR3 spans 13 amino acids. In DNA, the CDR3 is TGTGCCAGCAGCCCCTTCATTCCCGATACGCAGTATTTT. Translation gives CASSPFIPDTQYF.

This clonotype came up many times. The CDR3 is CASSLVLAGGPSNTGELFF. CDR3 DNA: TGTGCCAGCAGCTTAGTACTAGCGGGAGGGCCTTCCAACACCGGGGAGCTGTTTTTT. The chain combines TRBV11-1 with TRBJ2-2; 13 bases match TRBD2. With V trimmed by 1 base and J by 2 bases, 7 bases remained unmatched. Germline CDR1 and CDR2: SGHAT and FQDESV (reference sequence). There are 19 residues in the CDR3.

This clonotype was observed many times. The chain couples TRBV29-1 to TRBJ1-4; D remains ambiguous. CDR1 and CDR2 from the germline V gene are SQVTM and ANQGSEA. Deletions cut 5 bases from V and 5 bases from J, with 9 bases between. The CDR3 has 12 amino acids. The chain's CDR3 is CSVLQTNEKLFF. CDR3 in DNA: TGCAGCGTTCTTCAGACAAATGAAAAACTGTTTTTT.

The chain employs TRBV7-2 and TRBJ2-5; D unclear. Germline V lookup: CDR1 SGHTA, CDR2 FQGNSA. This CDR3 is 12 amino acids long. V lost 7 bases and J lost 5, with 11 bases in between. CDR3 bases: TGTGCCAGCACCAAAAACGGGGAGACCCAGTACTTC. It codes for CASTKNGETQYF. The full variable domain, in which reference TRBV7-2 and TRBJ2-5 provide the parts outside the CDR3, is GAGVSQSPSNKVTEKGKDVELRCDPISGHTALYWYRQSLGQGLEFLIYFQGNSAPDKSGLPSDRFSAERTGGSVSTLTIQRTQQEDSAVYLCASTKNGETQYFGPGTRLLVL.